The 29 T cell receptor beta chains presented below share a single source sample, sequenced in a study of T cell changes during pregnancy in multiple sclerosis. The table came from immunoSEQ multiplex PCR; TCRdb's copy has only in-frame clones and leaves some out. Here the sample spans 40,000 to 60,000 clones, approximately 90% being singletons. Sequences were derived from CD4+ T cells from peripheral blood mononuclear cells, sampled after pregnancy. The receptors shown here come from a female donor with multiple sclerosis, enrolled in a pregnancy study.

The table lists this clone with a count of one. The CDR3 loop is CASSIGTGGSNQPQHF. The CDR3 nucleotides are TGCGCCAGCAGCATCGGGACAGGGGGTAGCAATCAGCCCCAGCATTTT. The chain couples TRBV5-1 to TRBJ1-5, with 11 bases matching TRBD1. Trimming cost V 4 bases and J 0 bases; bases outside gene matches: 3. Germline loops: CDR1 SGHRS, CDR2 YFSETQ. The CDR3 contains 16 residues.

J is TRBJ1-4 and V is TRBV9; D might be TRBD1 (6 bases). The CDR3 has 14 residues. Germline values: CDR1 SGDLS, CDR2 YYNGEE. V was clipped by 4 bases and J by 5 bases, with 12 bases between them. The CDR3 bases are TGTGCCAGCAGCATGACAGGTCGAAATGAAAAACTGTTTTTT. It yields the protein CASSMTGRNEKLFF.

Here the CDR3 reads CASSSGLTGELFF. CDR3 bases: TGTGCCAGCAGCTCGGGACTTACCGGGGAGCTGTTTTTT. V gene TRBV7-9 combines with J gene TRBJ2-2; possibly TRBD2 for D (6 bases). The V end was cut by 4 bases, the J end by 5 bases, with 8 bases between. This CDR3 spans 13 amino acids. Germline V lookup: CDR1 SEHNR, CDR2 FQNEAQ (reference sequence).

This sequence joins TRBV27 and TRBJ1-5; 7 positions agree with TRBD1. This CDR3 comprises 16 residues. Trimming took 5 bases from V and 4 from J; bases not matched to a gene: 11. Germline V gives CDR1 MNHEY, CDR2 SMNVEV (reference sequence). DNA for the CDR3: TGTGCCAGCAGTGCTTACAGGGGTAGCTCTAATCAGCCCCAGCATTTT. Translated: CASSAYRGSSNQPQHF.

The gene calls are TRBV28 and TRBJ1-1; 7 bases match TRBD1. The CDR3 length is 16 residues. V lost 1 base and J lost 3; bases outside the gene matches: 8. The germline V gene has CDR1 MDHEN and CDR2 SYDVKM. This CDR3 reads CASSLSGGFGYTEAFF. CDR3 bases: TGTGCCAGCAGTTTATCAGGGGGGTTCGGGTACACTGAAGCTTTCTTT.

The chain links TRBV18 to TRBJ2-7, with a possible D match to TRBD1 (6 bases). This CDR3 is built from 15 residues. Trimming took 2 bases from V and 0 from J, leaving 11 bases between them. Germline values: CDR1 KGHSH, CDR2 LQKENI. CDR3 sequence (DNA): TGTGCCAGCTCACCAGCAGGGGCCAACTCCTACGAGCAGTACTTC. Protein: CASSPAGANSYEQYF.

The V and J genes are TRBV6-1 and TRBJ2-7; TRBD2 agrees at 12 bases. Trimming at V came to 4 bases and at J to 6 bases, leaving 10 bases not matched to a gene. Per the germline V gene, CDR1 is MNHNS and CDR2 is SASEGT. This CDR3 is built from 16 residues. The CDR3 spells CASSALSSGRALEQYF. The CDR3 DNA is TGTGCCAGCAGTGCCCTTTCTAGCGGGAGGGCCCTCGAGCAGTACTTC.

This sequence joins TRBV28 and TRBJ1-2; D might be TRBD1 (5 bases). Trimming took off 8 bases at V and 4 bases at J, with 20 bases between the two ends. CDR3 length equals 15 residues. Germline V CDR1 and CDR2: MDHEN, SYDVKM. CDR3 region: CASVGSAGGSYGYTF. Here the CDR3 DNA reads TGTGCCAGCGTTGGTTCGGCGGGGGGAAGCTATGGCTACACCTTC.

V gene TRBV28 combines with J gene TRBJ2-7, with 7 bases matching TRBD1. The CDR3 extends over 15 amino acids. V dropped 6 bases and J dropped 0; count of bases not matched to a gene: 8. Germline loops: CDR1 MDHEN, CDR2 SYDVKM. The CDR3 DNA follows: TGTGCCAGCAGCCCCATCCAGGGGGTCTCCTACGAGCAGTACTTC. This codes for CASSPIQGVSYEQYF.

The V call is TRBV7-8, the J call TRBJ1-5, with 8 bases lining up with TRBD1. The CDR3 extends over 19 amino acids. CDR1 is SGHVS and CDR2 is FQNEAQ in the germline V gene. The V and J ends lost 4 bases and 2 bases, in that order; junction bases with no gene match: 16. The CDR3 nucleotides read TGTGCCAGCAGCTGGGCAGCGGGCAGGGGGCTTGGAGGCAATCAGCCCCAGCATTTT. This sequence encodes CASSWAAGRGLGGNQPQHF.

This clone was counted once. The CDR3 sequence: CASSEQGPYEQYF. The CDR3 coding sequence is TGTGCCAGCAGTGAACAGGGCCCCTACGAGCAGTACTTC. This chain uses TRBV6-1 with TRBJ2-7; D is perhaps TRBD1 (5 bases). Germline-derived CDR1 and CDR2 are MNHNS and SASEGT. The CDR3 extends over 13 amino acids. V was clipped by 2 bases and J by 2 bases, with 7 bases between them.

The V and J genes are TRBV5-4 and TRBJ1-1; 10 bases map to TRBD1. The CDR3 loop spans 13 amino acids. V lost 5 bases to trimming and J lost 5 bases; unmatched junction nucleotides: 3. The V gene's germline CDR1 is SGHNT and CDR2 YYREEE (reference sequence). CDR3 nucleotides: TGTGCCAGCAGGACAGGGGGCAAAACTGAAGCTTTCTTT. As protein: CASRTGGKTEAFF.

This chain joins TRBV7-9 and TRBJ2-1; 9 bases align to TRBD2. The CDR3 loop spans 19 amino acids. CDR1 SEHNR and CDR2 FQNEAQ come from the germline V gene (reference sequence). With V trimmed by 0 bases and J by 1 base, 10 bases remained unmatched. CDR3 protein: CASSLARLAVPNSYNEQFF. In nucleotides, the CDR3 is TGTGCCAGCAGCTTAGCGAGACTAGCGGTACCGAATTCCTACAATGAGCAGTTCTTC.

The chain uses TRBV6-5 and TRBJ2-6; 10 nucleotides agree with TRBD1. The V gene end was trimmed by 6 bases and the J gene end by 2 bases; junction bases not matched to a gene: 1. This CDR3 region has 15 residues. In germline, CDR1 is MNHEY, CDR2 SVGAGI. CDR3 amino acids: CASRTGGAGANVLTF. In nucleotides, the CDR3 is TGTGCCAGCAGGACAGGGGGCGCTGGGGCCAACGTCCTGACTTTC.

This chain uses TRBV7-8 with TRBJ2-7; 7 bases line up with TRBD2. The CDR3 contains 13 residues. The V and J ends lost 1 base and 4 bases, in that order; junction bases with no gene match: 1. The germline V gene encodes CDR1 SGHVS and CDR2 FQNEAQ. The CDR3 here is CASSLGTRYEQYF. In DNA, the CDR3 is TGTGCCAGCAGCTTAGGGACTAGGTACGAGCAGTACTTC.

The genes are TRBV7-3 and TRBJ2-1; D perhaps matches TRBD2 (6 bases). V lost 5 bases and J 3 bases, leaving 14 bases between the germline ends. The CDR3 totals 15 residues. CDR1 and CDR2 from the germline V gene are SGHTA and FQGTGA. CDR3 bases: TGTGCCAGCAGCGTGGATTTCGGGGGCTACAATGAGCAGTTCTTC. Amino acid sequence: CASSVDFGGYNEQFF.

The genes are TRBV19 and TRBJ2-7; TRBD1 agrees at 7 bases. Per germline, CDR1 LNHDA and CDR2 SQIVND (reference sequence). V shed 3 bases and J 2 bases; nucleotides not matched to a gene: 10. The CDR3 has 16 amino acids. In DNA form, the CDR3 reads TGTGCCAGTAGTATCTGGTCCGGGACAGAAGCCTACGAGCAGTACTTC. Amino acid sequence: CASSIWSGTEAYEQYF. The complete variable domain, with remaining parts taken from reference TRBV19 and TRBJ2-7, reads DGGITQSPKYLFRKEGQNVTLSCEQNLNHDAMYWYRQDPGQGLRLIYYSQIVNDFQKGDIAEGYSVSREKKESFPLTVTSAQKNPTAFYLCASSIWSGTEAYEQYFGPGTRLTVT.

The chain couples TRBV5-5 to TRBJ1-2, with D uncertain. The germline V gene has CDR1 SGHKS and CDR2 YYEKEE (reference sequence). The length of the CDR3 is 12 residues. The ends were cut back, 3 bases at V and 1 base at J, with 4 bases in the middle. CDR3 region: CASSYSNYGYTF. Here the CDR3 DNA reads TGTGCCAGCAGCTACAGTAACTATGGCTACACCTTC.

CDR3 amino acids: CASSSNREAMGTEAFF. The CDR3 DNA sequence: TGTGCCAGCTCATCCAATCGGGAAGCGATGGGAACTGAAGCTTTCTTT. The chain combines TRBV18 with TRBJ1-1; no clear D gene. The CDR3 covers 16 residues. Germline V CDR1 and CDR2: KGHSH, LQKENI. The germline V and J ends were trimmed by 5 bases and 5 bases, with 21 bases remaining between them.

The rearrangement uses TRBV2 and TRBJ2-5; D may be TRBD1 (5 bases). CDR3 length: 11 residues. Trimming removed 7 bases from V and 5 bases from J, with 8 bases in between. Germline values: CDR1 SNHLY, CDR2 FYNNEI. Here the CDR3 reads CASNKGETQYF. DNA of the CDR3: TGTGCCAGCAATAAGGGGGAGACCCAGTACTTC.

This chain links TRBV11-3 with TRBJ2-1, with D uncertain. The CDR3 runs to 14 residues. CDR1 is SGHNT, CDR2 YENEEA, per germline. V lost 5 bases, J lost 6 bases, and 14 bases lay in between. The CDR3 region has the DNA TGTGCCAGCAGCCCTCACACAGTATCCAATGAGCAGTTCTTC. It is translated as CASSPHTVSNEQFF.

The chain links TRBV27 to TRBJ2-3; 7 bases are a match to TRBD2. V shed 6 bases and J 5 bases; nucleotides not matched to a gene: 8. The length of the CDR3 is 14 residues. Germline loops: CDR1 MNHEY, CDR2 SMNVEV (reference sequence). The CDR3 region has the DNA TGTGCCAGCAGGGCCTCTAGCGGCATAGATACGCAGTATTTT. Translation: CASRASSGIDTQYF.

The V call is TRBV7-8, the J call TRBJ2-7; 7 nucleotides match TRBD1. Germline CDR1 and CDR2: SGHVS and FQNEAQ. V lost 4 bases and J lost 2; bases outside the gene matches: 5. This CDR3 spans 14 amino acids. The CDR3 is CASSSWDRTYEQYF. CDR3 sequence (DNA): TGTGCCAGCAGCTCATGGGACAGAACCTACGAGCAGTACTTC.

The chain links TRBV4-2 to TRBJ2-5, with 7 bases aligning to TRBD2. With V trimmed by 0 bases and J by 5 bases, 0 bases remained unmatched. The CDR3 sequence is 13 residues long. Germline V gives CDR1 LGHNA, CDR2 YNFKEQ. The CDR3 DNA follows: TGTGCCAGCAGCCAAGATAGCGGGGAGACCCAGTACTTC. Protein sequence: CASSQDSGETQYF.

The V call is TRBV14, the J call TRBJ2-7; D gene uncertain. Germline V CDR1 and CDR2: SGHDN, FVKESK. CDR3 size: 13 residues. Trimming removed 4 bases at V and 6 bases at J, with 13 bases between. The CDR3 sequence is CASSPLGLGEQYF. DNA for the CDR3: TGTGCCAGCAGCCCCTTGGGCCTGGGCGAGCAGTACTTC.

The chain links TRBV6-6 to TRBJ1-2, with 9 bases lining up with TRBD1. Germline values: CDR1 MNHNY, CDR2 SVGAGI (reference sequence). CDR3 length equals 16 residues. J lost 3 bases, V lost 5 bases, and 10 bases had no gene match. In DNA, the CDR3 is TGTGCCAGCAGTCTGCTTCCGGGACAGGGTGACTATGGCTACACCTTC. Residues: CASSLLPGQGDYGYTF.

For this clone: Other DNA sequences within the sample encode an identical CDR3. The chain employs TRBV28 and TRBJ1-2; D not resolved. Trimming cost V 3 bases and J 8 bases, with 16 bases left between them. Germline lookup yields CDR1 MDHEN and CDR2 SYDVKM. The CDR3 totals 14 residues. CDR3 residues: CASSFPPAGYGYTF. The CDR3 region has the DNA TGTGCCAGCAGTTTTCCCCCGGCAGGCTACGGCTACACCTTC.

V is TRBV5-1 and J is TRBJ1-5; 9 bases are shared with TRBD1. In germline, CDR1 is SGHRS, CDR2 YFSETQ. The CDR3 sequence is 15 residues long. J lost 6 bases, V lost 0 bases, and 4 bases had no gene match. CDR3 region: CASSLATGGGQPQHF. CDR3 nucleotides: TGCGCCAGCAGCTTGGCCACAGGGGGCGGTCAGCCCCAGCATTTT.

The chain couples TRBV14 to TRBJ2-7; D may be TRBD2 (5 bases). Trimming took off 3 bases at V and 4 bases at J, with 10 bases between the two ends. CDR1 SGHDN and CDR2 FVKESK come from the germline V gene. The CDR3 sequence is 13 residues long. In nucleotides, the CDR3 is TGTGCCAGCAGCCAGCGCGGACTGTACGAGCAGTACTTC. It encodes CASSQRGLYEQYF.